The clone carrying this T cell receptor (beta chain) was seen repeatedly, ten times or more. Its antigen is not known. RNA transcripts yielded amplified TCR beta CDR3 regions. After a first-round RT-PCR with HTBI primers, a second-round multiplex PCR was run. TCRdb fed the multiplex PCR reads into MiXCR, producing one record per CDR3 protein. The sample contains over a million distinct CDR3 sequences, 35% to 40% of which appear only once. The V end was cut by 6 bases, the J end by 1 base, with 13 bases between. The CDR3 loop spans 16 amino acids. CDR1 and CDR2 from the germline V gene are WNHNN and SYGVQD (reference sequence). This entry comes from a study of Graves' ophthalmopathy and Graves' hyperthyroidism. General study results and limits: The authors also found most expanded thyroid clonotypes above 0.001 frequency in blood.

Diagnosis relied on clinical symptoms, serum thyroxine, TRAb, thyroid ultrasound and orbital computed tomography. The clonotype comes from an adult man with Graves' hyperthyroidism. The J gene is TRBJ2-6, the V gene TRBV10-1; D is uncertain. Sequencing input: peripheral blood or thyroid tissue (not recorded which). The DNA for the CDR3 is TGCGCCAGCAGGACTCCCTGGCCTTCTGGGGCCAACGTCCTGACTTTC. Translation: CASRTPWPSGANVLTF.